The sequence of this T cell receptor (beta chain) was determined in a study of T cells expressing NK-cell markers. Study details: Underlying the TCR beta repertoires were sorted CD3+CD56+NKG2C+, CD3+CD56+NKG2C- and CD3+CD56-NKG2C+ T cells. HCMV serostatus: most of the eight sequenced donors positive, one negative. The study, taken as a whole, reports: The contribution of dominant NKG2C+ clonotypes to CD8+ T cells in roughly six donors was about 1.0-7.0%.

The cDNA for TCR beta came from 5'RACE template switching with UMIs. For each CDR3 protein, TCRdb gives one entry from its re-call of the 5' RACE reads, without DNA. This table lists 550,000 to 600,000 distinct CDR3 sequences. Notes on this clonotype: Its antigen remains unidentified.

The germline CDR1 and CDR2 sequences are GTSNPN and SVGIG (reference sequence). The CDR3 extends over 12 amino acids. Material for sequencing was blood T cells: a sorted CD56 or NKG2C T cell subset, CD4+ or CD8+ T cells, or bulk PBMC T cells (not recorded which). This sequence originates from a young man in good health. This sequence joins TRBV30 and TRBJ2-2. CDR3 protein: CAWSPGTGELFF.